Each of the 22 T cell receptor beta chains below was sequenced from the same sample in a study of cytomegalovirus exposure and HLA in healthy donors. Only in-frame clones appear in the TCRdb table, and some are missing; sequencing was by immunoSEQ multiplex PCR. Seen here are approximately 270,000 clones, roughly 90% observed once, and the top ten hold around 12%. Specimen: PBMCs. The receptors originated from a man aged 18-30 years in good health and CMV-seropositive.

V gene TRBV6-5 combines with J gene TRBJ2-7; TRBD1 agrees at 8 bases. V dropped 2 bases and J dropped 0; count of bases not matched to a gene: 3. The CDR3 spans 15 residues. Germline V CDR1 and CDR2: MNHEY, SVGAGI. The CDR3 DNA reads TGTGCCAGCAGTTACGGACAGGGAAACTCCTACGAGCAGTACTTC. Amino acid sequence: CASSYGQGNSYEQYF.

The chain combines TRBV7-9 with TRBJ1-1; D unresolved. V lost 1 base and J lost 6, with 3 bases in between. The CDR3 spans 11 residues. Germline-derived CDR1 and CDR2 are SEHNR and FQNEAQ (reference sequence). CDR3 bases: TGTGCCAGCAGCTTAGTCGCTGAAGCTTTCTTT. Residues: CASSLVAEAFF.

The chain carries TRBV6-5 and TRBJ2-6; D call uncertain. Germline-derived CDR1 and CDR2 are MNHEY and SVGAGI. The CDR3 loop spans 15 amino acids. V lost 6 bases and J lost 2, with 11 bases in between. CDR3: CASSLRFTGANVLTF. CDR3 coding DNA: TGTGCCAGCAGCCTCCGTTTTACTGGGGCCAACGTCCTGACTTTC.

This rearrangement joins TRBV19 to TRBJ1-5, with D uncertain. Per the germline V gene, CDR1 is LNHDA and CDR2 is SQIVND (reference sequence). The CDR3 is 16 amino acids. V gave up 6 bases and J gave up 2 bases, with 17 bases separating them. The CDR3 is CASRDSGGSGNQPQHF. In DNA form, the CDR3 reads TGTGCCAGTAGAGACTCCGGAGGTTCGGGCAATCAGCCCCAGCATTTT.

The chain recombines TRBV2 with TRBJ2-6; 11 bases match TRBD1. In germline, CDR1 is SNHLY, CDR2 FYNNEI. This CDR3 is built from 17 residues. V lost 2 bases, J lost 2 bases, and 2 bases stayed unmatched. The CDR3 here is CASSEQGQGAGANVLTF. The CDR3 coding sequence is TGTGCCAGCAGTGAACAGGGACAGGGGGCTGGGGCCAACGTCCTGACTTTC. The full variable domain, in which reference TRBV2 and TRBJ2-6 provide the parts outside the CDR3, is EPEVTQTPSHQVTQMGQEVILRCVPISNHLYFYWYRQILGQKVEFLVSFYNNEISEKSEIFDDQFSVERPDGSNFTLKIRSTKLEDSAMYFCASSEQGQGAGANVLTFGAGSRLTVL.

The chain has TRBV27 and TRBJ1-5; TRBD1 matches 9 bases. The CDR3 extends over 16 amino acids. Germline-derived CDR1 and CDR2 are MNHEY and SMNVEV (reference sequence). Losses at the gene ends were 6 bases for V and 9 bases for J; bases not matched to a gene: 15. The CDR3 protein is CASSPSVGTGFRPQHF. The DNA for the CDR3 is TGTGCCAGCAGCCCTTCGGTGGGGACAGGGTTTAGGCCCCAGCATTTT.

The chain carries TRBV7-2 and TRBJ2-7; D is ambiguous. CDR1 is SGHTA and CDR2 is FQGNSA in the germline V gene. V was cut by 5 bases and J by 3 bases, with 5 bases left in between. This CDR3 region has 11 residues. The CDR3 region has the DNA TGTGCCAGCAGCACCAACTACGAGCAGTACTTC. Translation: CASSTNYEQYF.

In nucleotides, the CDR3 is TGCGCCAGCAGCCTCACCATGGGGCATCCCTCCTACAATGAGCAGTTCTTC. Its translation: CASSLTMGHPSYNEQFF. The chain employs TRBV4-1 and TRBJ2-1; a possible D gene is TRBD1 (5 bases). CDR3 length: 17 residues. Germline CDR1 and CDR2: MGHRA and YSYEKL. V shed 4 bases and J shed 0 bases, with 16 bases lying between them.

This clone has a handful of counts. This chain links TRBV18 with TRBJ1-1; 8 bases align to TRBD1. The CDR3 runs to 13 residues. With 3 bases clipped from V and 7 bases from J, the junction kept 4 bases outside the gene matches. Germline CDR1 KGHSH, CDR2 LQKENI. CDR3 sequence (DNA): TGTGCCAGCTCACCTGGACAGGGAAGTGAAGCTTTCTTT. It is translated as CASSPGQGSEAFF. The variable domain in full, completed from reference TRBV18 and TRBJ1-1, reads NAGVMQNPRHLVRRRGQEARLRCSPMKGHSHVYWYRQLPEEGLKFMVYLQKENIIDESGMPKERFSAEFPKEGPSILRIQQVVRGDSAAYFCASSPGQGSEAFFGQGTRLTVV.

The genes are TRBV7-2 and TRBJ1-1; D might be TRBD1 (6 bases). Trimming removed 5 bases from V and 4 bases from J, with 14 bases in between. Germline values: CDR1 SGHTA, CDR2 FQGNSA. The CDR3 totals 14 residues. CDR3: CASSHLGGRTEAFF. CDR3 coding DNA: TGTGCCAGCAGCCACCTTGGGGGGCGCACTGAAGCTTTCTTT.

The chain joins TRBV5-4 to TRBJ2-7, with 9 positions matching TRBD1. The CDR3 runs 13 residues. The germline gives CDR1 SGHNT, CDR2 YYREEE (reference sequence). The V and J ends lost 5 bases and 6 bases, in that order; junction bases with no gene match: 6. CDR3 bases: TGTGCCAGCAGAAACAGGGGGCGTGGCGAGCAGTACTTC. This codes for CASRNRGRGEQYF.

Only one count was recorded for this clone. This chain links TRBV30 with TRBJ2-6; D perhaps matches TRBD1 (5 bases). Per the germline V gene, CDR1 is GTSNPN and CDR2 is SVGIG (reference sequence). Trimming pared 1 base from V and 1 base from J, leaving 11 bases between. This CDR3 comprises 16 residues. The CDR3 bases are TGTGCCTGGAGTGGGGGCAGTCATTCTGGGGCCAACGTCCTGACTTTC. It specifies CAWSGGSHSGANVLTF.

V usage is TRBV15 and J usage is TRBJ2-7; 10 nucleotides match TRBD2. V gave up 3 bases and J gave up 4 bases; unmatched junction bases: 12. This CDR3 contains 17 residues. The V gene's germline CDR1 is LNHNV and CDR2 YYDKDF (reference sequence). The chain's CDR3 is CATSSPLSGRAGYEQYF. The DNA for the CDR3 is TGTGCCACCAGCAGCCCTCTGAGCGGGAGGGCCGGGTACGAGCAGTACTTC.

V gene TRBV19 combines with J gene TRBJ1-2, with 7 bases fitting TRBD1. After removal of 5 bases from V and 2 bases from J, the junction contained 5 bases not matched to a gene. The CDR3 runs 14 residues. Germline V gives CDR1 LNHDA, CDR2 SQIVND (reference sequence). CDR3 region: CASSLGGQNYGYTF. As DNA, the CDR3 is TGTGCCAGTAGTCTTGGGGGACAGAACTATGGCTACACCTTC.

The chain carries TRBV19 and TRBJ2-7; D remains unclear. Trimming took 3 bases from V and 4 from J, leaving 13 bases between them. The germline CDR1 and CDR2 sequences are LNHDA and SQIVND (reference sequence). CDR3 length equals 14 residues. CDR3 sequence: CASSMVGLPYEQYF. CDR3 sequence (DNA): TGTGCCAGTAGTATGGTAGGCCTCCCTTACGAGCAGTACTTC.

V and J are TRBV30 and TRBJ2-2, with D tentatively TRBD1 (5 bases). This CDR3 is built from 14 residues. Trimming stripped 0 bases from V and 2 bases from J, with 7 bases between. Germline V lookup: CDR1 GTSNPN, CDR2 SVGIG (reference sequence). The CDR3 region is CAWSVGHNTGELFF. The CDR3, as DNA: TGTGCCTGGAGTGTAGGACATAACACCGGGGAGCTGTTTTTT.

V usage is TRBV6-1 and J usage is TRBJ1-3; possibly TRBD1 for D (5 bases). V was pared by 0 bases and J by 4 bases, with 13 bases between. This CDR3 comprises 16 residues. CDR1 and CDR2 (germline): MNHNS, SASEGT. Here the CDR3 reads CASSEALAGTGNTIYF. The DNA for the CDR3 is TGTGCCAGCAGTGAAGCTTTGGCGGGGACCGGAAACACCATATATTTT.

This chain joins TRBV6-1 and TRBJ2-7; a weak D match, TRBD1 (6 bases). This CDR3 region has 14 residues. V shed 7 bases and J shed 2 bases, with 15 bases lying between them. In germline, CDR1 is MNHNS, CDR2 SASEGT. The CDR3 is CASKRRGVPYEQYF. CDR3 coding DNA: TGTGCCAGCAAGCGCAGGGGTGTTCCCTACGAGCAGTACTTC.

Notes on this clone: Other DNA sequences within the sample encode an identical CDR3. The chain is built from TRBV7-8 and TRBJ2-1, with TRBD1 as a possible D gene (5 bases). V lost 1 base and J lost 4, with 5 bases in between. Germline values: CDR1 SGHVS, CDR2 FQNEAQ. The CDR3 spans 13 residues. CDR3 DNA sequence: TGTGCCAGCAGCTTAGGGACATACAATGAGCAGTTCTTC. It encodes CASSLGTYNEQFF.

The V gene is TRBV29-1, the J gene TRBJ1-2; D is ambiguous. CDR1 is SQVTM and CDR2 is ANQGSEA in the germline V gene. This CDR3 has 14 amino acids. Trimming stripped 3 bases from V and 3 bases from J, with 14 bases between. The CDR3 coding sequence is TGCAGCGTTGAGCTCTACCGTGGCTACTATGGCTACACCTTC. This encodes CSVELYRGYYGYTF.

The chain uses TRBV5-1 and TRBJ2-6; D unclear. Trimming stripped 4 bases from V and 0 bases from J, with 8 bases between. CDR1 and CDR2 (germline): SGHRS, YFSETQ. The CDR3 has 15 residues. In nucleotides, the CDR3 is TGCGCCAGCAGCCCGGACCCCTCTGGGGCCAACGTCCTGACTTTC. The encoded protein is CASSPDPSGANVLTF. The full variable domain, completed using reference TRBV5-1 and TRBJ2-6, is KAGVTQTPRYLIKTRGQQVTLSCSPISGHRSVSWYQQTPGQGLQFLFEYFSETQRNKGNFPGRFSGRQFSNSRSEMNVSTLELGDSALYLCASSPDPSGANVLTFGAGSRLTVL.

The chain couples TRBV5-6 to TRBJ1-3; D remains unclear. Germline V gene lookup returns CDR1 SGHDT and CDR2 YYEEEE. Trimming cost V 2 bases and J 0 bases, with 6 bases left between them. The CDR3 has 14 residues. CDR3 coding DNA: TGTGCCAGCAGCTTTGGGGACTCTGGAAACACCATATATTTT. It codes for CASSFGDSGNTIYF.